This is a list of T cell receptor beta chains from one sample in a study of human thymus T cells. Sequencing used immunoSEQ multiplex PCR; TCRdb keeps in-frame clones, though not all of them. The sample contains about 60,000 clones, nearly 95% of which appear only once. The specimen was blood. The receptors come from a boy less than two years old with a congenital heart defect but otherwise immunologically healthy. CDR3s include the opening cysteine and the closing phenylalanine or tryptophan. D genes are given only for firm matches. Some rows have no size entry. The others give once, few or many, or a class for an expanded clone.

j_gene	abundance	v_gene	d_gene	CDR3nt	CDR3aa
TRBJ2-1	-	TRBV6-5	-	TGTGCCAGCATAATACCCCTGTCCAATGAGCAGTTCTTC	CASIIPLSNEQFF
TRBJ1-2	-	TRBV7-3	-	TGTGCCAGCAGCTTAAGGTCACTCGGCTATGGCTACACCTTC	CASSLRSLGYGYTF
TRBJ1-6	-	TRBV5-3	-	TGTGCCAGAAGCTACCGGGACGGAAATTCACCCCTCCACTTT	CARSYRDGNSPLHF
TRBJ1-1	-	TRBV19	-	TGTGCCAGTAGTATCTTACTCGGGAACGCTGAAGCTTTCTTT	CASSILLGNAEAFF
TRBJ1-3	-	TRBV10-3	-	TGTGCCATCAGTGATTGGGGAAACACCATATATTTT	CAISDWGNTIYF
TRBJ2-3	-	TRBV7-9	TRBD2	TGTGCCAGCAGCTCTAGAGGACTAGCGGGAGGAAGAGCGGATACGCAGTATTTT	CASSSRGLAGGRADTQYF
TRBJ1-2	-	TRBV27	-	TGTGCCAGCAGTTTGGGGGGCGCGGATGGCTACACCTTC	CASSLGGADGYTF
TRBJ2-1	-	TRBV5-1	-	TGCGCCAGCAGCTTGGCCCCGGCTAGCGAGTACTACAATGAGCAGTTCTTC	CASSLAPASEYYNEQFF
TRBJ1-6	-	TRBV27	-	TGTGCCAGCAGTTTCGGGGGAGGGGGGACGAATTCACCCCTCCACTTT	CASSFGGGGTNSPLHF
TRBJ2-7	-	TRBV5-1	TRBD2	TGCGCCAGCAGCTTACTAGCGGGAAGCTCCTACGAGCAGTACTTC	CASSLLAGSSYEQYF
TRBJ1-2	-	TRBV5-1	TRBD1	TGCGCCAGCAGCTTATCGACGGCCGGGACAGGGCGCTATGGCTACACCTTC	CASSLSTAGTGRYGYTF
TRBJ2-3	-	TRBV15	-	TGTGCCTCCGCCGGGAACAAGGTGGATACGCAGTATTTT	CASAGNKVDTQYF
TRBJ2-5	-	TRBV5-1	-	TGCGCCAGCAGCTTTTCTGTCCCTCAAGAGACCCAGTACTTC	CASSFSVPQETQYF
TRBJ1-5	-	TRBV29-1	TRBD1	TGCAGCGCTTTACAGGGGCTGGGTCAGCCCCAGCATTTT	CSALQGLGQPQHF
TRBJ2-5	-	TRBV5-1	-	TGCGCCAGCAGCCGGAGGGGGCAAGAGACCCAGTACTTC	CASSRRGQETQYF
TRBJ2-2	-	TRBV10-3	TRBD2	TGTGCCATCAGTGCAAGACTAGCCGTGAACACCGGGGAGCTGTTTTTT	CAISARLAVNTGELFF
TRBJ2-3	-	TRBV7-9	-	TGTGCCAGCAGCCCTATGGTTACAGATACGCAGTATTTT	CASSPMVTDTQYF
TRBJ2-3	-	TRBV7-2	-	TGTGCCAGCAGCTGGGGGGCTGGGGCAGATACGCAGTATTTT	CASSWGAGADTQYF
TRBJ1-3	-	TRBV28	-	TGTGCCAGCAGTTTACAAACAGGAAACACCATATATTTT	CASSLQTGNTIYF
TRBJ1-1	once	TRBV7-2	-	TGTGCCAGCAGCTTAGTGGGTGCGGGGCAGATAAGGACTGAAGCTTTCTTT	CASSLVGAGQIRTEAFF
TRBJ1-2	-	TRBV10-2	TRBD1	TGCGCCAGCACCCTTGCAGGGGGCTCCTATGGCTACACCTTC	CASTLAGGSYGYTF
TRBJ1-2	-	TRBV19	-	TGTGCCAGTAGTAAAGGGGATCGGGATGGCTACACCTTC	CASSKGDRDGYTF
TRBJ2-7	once	TRBV6-5	-	TGTGCCAGCAGTTACCGGGGGCAGGGGGGCGAGCAGTACTTC	CASSYRGQGGEQYF
TRBJ2-2	once	TRBV5-1	TRBD1	TGCGCCAGCAGCATAGGACCGCCCGGGACAGGGTTTAACACCGGGGAGCTGTTTTTT	CASSIGPPGTGFNTGELFF
TRBJ2-4	-	TRBV27	-	TGTGCCAGCAGTCACGGGACGAAAAACATTCAGTACTTC	CASSHGTKNIQYF
TRBJ2-1	-	TRBV28	TRBD2	TGTGCCAGCAGTTCGACTAGCGGGAAAAGCTCCTACAATGAGCAGTTCTTC	CASSSTSGKSSYNEQFF
TRBJ2-7	-	TRBV19	-	TGTGCCAGTAGTACCAGTCAGGTGGCCTACGAGCAGTACTTC	CASSTSQVAYEQYF
TRBJ1-2	-	TRBV7-2	-	TGTGCCAGCAGCCCCGTGGGGGGAGGAGACTATGGCTACACCTTC	CASSPVGGGDYGYTF
TRBJ2-3	-	TRBV10-1	-	TGCGCCAGCAGTGACATCGGGCAGGGGTCCACCACAGATACGCAGTATTTT	CASSDIGQGSTTDTQYF
TRBJ2-7	-	TRBV18	-	TGTGCCAGCTCACAAGCTTTAAATGAGACAGAGGCGACCTACGAGCAGTACTTC	CASSQALNETEATYEQYF
TRBJ1-6	-	TRBV7-2	-	TGTGCCAGCAGCTTAGAGTACAATTCACCCCTCCACTTT	CASSLEYNSPLHF
TRBJ2-6	-	TRBV7-9	-	TGTGCCAGCAGCCCGACCCTGTCTGGGGCCAACGTCCTGACTTTC	CASSPTLSGANVLTF
TRBJ2-7	-	TRBV5-1	TRBD2	TGCGCCAGCAGCTTCCTCACGACTAGCGGGGGTTCCTACGAGCAGTACTTC	CASSFLTTSGGSYEQYF
TRBJ1-5	-	TRBV6-6	-	TGTGCCAGCAGTTACCTCCAGCGAAGCAATCAGCCCCAGCATTTT	CASSYLQRSNQPQHF
TRBJ2-1	-	TRBV28	-	TGTGCCACCGTCTACCAGGGGAGCTCCTACAATGAGCAGTTCTTC	CATVYQGSSYNEQFF
TRBJ2-3	-	TRBV10-3	-	TGTGCCATCAGTGAGTCGACAGTCACAGATACGCAGTATTTT	CAISESTVTDTQYF
TRBJ2-2	-	TRBV11-2	-	TGTGCCAGCAGCTTACTTGACGGCGCGAACACCGGGGAGCTGTTTTTT	CASSLLDGANTGELFF
TRBJ2-5	-	TRBV19	-	TGTGCCAGTAGTATAGATGATGGAGGGGTCAACCAAGAGACCCAGTACTTC	CASSIDDGGVNQETQYF
TRBJ2-3	-	TRBV7-2	TRBD2	TGTGCCAGCAGCTTCGTGCGGGGGGCCCATTTCTATACGCAGTATTTT	CASSFVRGAHFYTQYF
TRBJ2-7	-	TRBV29-1	-	TGCAGCGTTGTGACAAGCTCCTACGAGCAGTACTTC	CSVVTSSYEQYF
TRBJ2-1	-	TRBV28	TRBD2	TGTGCCAGCAGTTGGGCGGGAGGGAGATCCTACAATGAGCAGTTCTTC	CASSWAGGRSYNEQFF
TRBJ2-7	-	TRBV11-3	TRBD2	TGTGCCAGCAGCCCCTCAGGGCGGGGGGGTTCCTACGAGCAGTACTTC	CASSPSGRGGSYEQYF
TRBJ1-2	-	TRBV2	TRBD1	TGTGCCAGCGGAGGCCACACAGGGGGCAACTATGGCTACACCTTC	CASGGHTGGNYGYTF
TRBJ1-6	few	TRBV30	TRBD1	TGTGCCTGGAGTGACAGGGGGCATAATTCACCCCTCCACTTT	CAWSDRGHNSPLHF
TRBJ1-2	-	TRBV5-6	TRBD1	TGTGCCAGCAGCTCGGGACAGGGCTATGGCTACACCTTC	CASSSGQGYGYTF
TRBJ2-3	-	TRBV11-2	-	TGTGCCAGCAGCTTAAGCGCGGTTACGCAGTATTTT	CASSLSAVTQYF
TRBJ2-3	-	TRBV9	-	TGTGCCAGCAGCCGCGATGGGGCCTTGACAGATACGCAGTATTTT	CASSRDGALTDTQYF
TRBJ2-3	-	TRBV10-1	-	TGCGCCAGCAGTGGGCTGGGGCGGGATACGCAGTATTTT	CASSGLGRDTQYF
TRBJ2-1	-	TRBV4-2	-	TGTGCCAGCAGCCGCACAGGGGACTCGAACTCCTACAATGAGCAGTTCTTC	CASSRTGDSNSYNEQFF
TRBJ1-2	-	TRBV2	-	TGTGCCAGCAGTTCTACAGACTATGGCTACACCTTC	CASSSTDYGYTF
TRBJ2-5	-	TRBV7-2	TRBD2	TGTGCCAGCAGCTACAAAACTCGACTAGCGGGGGGGCGGGAGACCCAGTACTTC	CASSYKTRLAGGRETQYF
TRBJ2-6	-	TRBV19	TRBD1	TGTGCCAGTACCCGGGACAGGGGGCGCGGTGGGGCCAACGTCCTGACTTTC	CASTRDRGRGGANVLTF
TRBJ1-1	few	TRBV30	-	TGTGCCTGGATTTTGGAATTGAACACTGAAGCTTTCTTT	CAWILELNTEAFF
TRBJ2-7	-	TRBV7-9	-	TGTGCCAGCAGCCCCTACCCCCAGCGGGAGCAGTACTTC	CASSPYPQREQYF
TRBJ2-7	once	TRBV15	-	TGTGCCACCAGCAGAGGCGTTTCAAGCTCCTACGAGCAGTACTTC	CATSRGVSSSYEQYF